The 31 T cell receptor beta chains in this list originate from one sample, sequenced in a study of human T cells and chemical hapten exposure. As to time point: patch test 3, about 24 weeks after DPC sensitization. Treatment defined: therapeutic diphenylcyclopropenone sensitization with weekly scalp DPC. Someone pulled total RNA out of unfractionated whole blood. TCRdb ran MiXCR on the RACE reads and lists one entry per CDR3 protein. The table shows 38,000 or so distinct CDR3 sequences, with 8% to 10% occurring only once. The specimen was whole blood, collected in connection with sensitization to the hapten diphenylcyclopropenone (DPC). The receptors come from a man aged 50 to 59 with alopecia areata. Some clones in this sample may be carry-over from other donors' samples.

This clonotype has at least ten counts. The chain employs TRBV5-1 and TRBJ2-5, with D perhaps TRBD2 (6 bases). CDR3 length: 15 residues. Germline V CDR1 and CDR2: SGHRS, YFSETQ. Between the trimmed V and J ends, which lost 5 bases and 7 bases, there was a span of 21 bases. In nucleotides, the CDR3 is TGCGCCAGCAGTCCCGGACTGGGGGGTTTGGTGACCCAGTACTTC. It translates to CASSPGLGGLVTQYF. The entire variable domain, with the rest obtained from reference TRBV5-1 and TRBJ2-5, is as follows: KAGVTQTPRYLIKTRGQQVTLSCSPISGHRSVSWYQQTPGQGLQFLFEYFSETQRNKGNFPGRFSGRQFSNSRSEMNVSTLELGDSALYLCASSPGLGGLVTQYFGPGTRLLVL.

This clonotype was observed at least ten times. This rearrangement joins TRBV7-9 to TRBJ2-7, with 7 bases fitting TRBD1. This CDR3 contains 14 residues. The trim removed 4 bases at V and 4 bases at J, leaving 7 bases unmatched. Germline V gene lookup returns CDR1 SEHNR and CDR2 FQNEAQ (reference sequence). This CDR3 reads CASSSRRQGYEQYF. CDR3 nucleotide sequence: TGTGCCAGCAGCTCACGCCGACAGGGATACGAGCAGTACTTC.

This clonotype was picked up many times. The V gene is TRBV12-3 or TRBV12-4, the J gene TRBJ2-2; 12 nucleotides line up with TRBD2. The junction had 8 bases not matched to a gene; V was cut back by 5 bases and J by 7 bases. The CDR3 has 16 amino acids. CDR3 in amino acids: CASSLRLAGVGGELFF. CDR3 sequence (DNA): TGTGCCAGCAGTCTTCGACTAGCGGGAGTTGGCGGGGAGCTGTTTTTT.

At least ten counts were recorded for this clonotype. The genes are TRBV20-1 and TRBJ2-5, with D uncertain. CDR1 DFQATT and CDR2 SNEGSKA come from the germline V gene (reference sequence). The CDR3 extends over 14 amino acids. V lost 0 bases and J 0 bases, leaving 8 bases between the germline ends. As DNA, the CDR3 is TGCAGTGCTAGAGATCCCTCTAACCAAGAGACCCAGTACTTC. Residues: CSARDPSNQETQYF.

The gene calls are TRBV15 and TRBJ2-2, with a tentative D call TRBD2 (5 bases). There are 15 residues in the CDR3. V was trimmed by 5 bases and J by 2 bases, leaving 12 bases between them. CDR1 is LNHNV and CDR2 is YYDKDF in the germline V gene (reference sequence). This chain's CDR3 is CATSPAEYNTGELFF. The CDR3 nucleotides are TGTGCCACCAGCCCAGCGGAGTATAACACCGGGGAGCTGTTTTTT.

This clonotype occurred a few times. The CDR3 loop reads CASRGQGWNSPLHF. CDR3 bases: TGTGCCAGCAGGGGACAGGGGTGGAATTCACCCCTCCACTTT. The genes are TRBV25-1 and TRBJ1-6; TRBD1 aligns across 10 bases. Germline trimming cut 6 bases from V and 7 bases from J; bases unmatched to any gene: 3. The germline CDR1 and CDR2 sequences are MGHDK and SYGVNS. CDR3 size: 14 residues.

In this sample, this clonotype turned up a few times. This chain's CDR3 is CASSLVARGLDTEAFF. DNA of the CDR3: TGCGCCAGCAGCTTGGTGGCCAGGGGGCTAGACACTGAAGCTTTCTTT. The V and J genes are TRBV5-1 and TRBJ1-1, with 8 bases matching TRBD1. CDR1 is SGHRS, CDR2 YFSETQ, per germline. The CDR3 loop spans 16 amino acids. The V and J ends lost 0 bases and 3 bases, in that order; junction bases with no gene match: 7.

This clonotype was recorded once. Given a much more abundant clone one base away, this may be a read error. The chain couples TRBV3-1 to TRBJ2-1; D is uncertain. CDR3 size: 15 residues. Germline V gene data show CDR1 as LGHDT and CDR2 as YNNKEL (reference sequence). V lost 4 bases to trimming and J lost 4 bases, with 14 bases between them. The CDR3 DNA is TGTGCCAGCAGCCGTTTAATCCGTGGGTACAATGAGCAGTTCTTC. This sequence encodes CASSRLIRGYNEQFF.

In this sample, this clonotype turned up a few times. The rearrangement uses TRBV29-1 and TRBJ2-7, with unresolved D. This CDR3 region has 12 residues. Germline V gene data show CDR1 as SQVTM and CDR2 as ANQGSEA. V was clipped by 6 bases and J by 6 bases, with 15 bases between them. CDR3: CSVGDWAFEQYF. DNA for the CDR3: TGCAGCGTCGGAGACTGGGCCTTCGAGCAGTACTTC.

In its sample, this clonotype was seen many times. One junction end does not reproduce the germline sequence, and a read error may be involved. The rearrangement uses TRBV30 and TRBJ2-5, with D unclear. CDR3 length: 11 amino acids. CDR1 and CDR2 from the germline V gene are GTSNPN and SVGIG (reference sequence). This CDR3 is CAWSTQQTQYF. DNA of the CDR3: TGTGCCTGGAGTACCCAACAGACCCAGTACTTC.

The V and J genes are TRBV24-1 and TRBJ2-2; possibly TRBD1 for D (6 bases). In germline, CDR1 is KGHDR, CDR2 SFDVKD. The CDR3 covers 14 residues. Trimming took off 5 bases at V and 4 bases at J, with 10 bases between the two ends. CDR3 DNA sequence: TGTGCCACCAGTGGGGGGCCTAGCACCGGGGAGCTGTTTTTT. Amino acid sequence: CATSGGPSTGELFF.

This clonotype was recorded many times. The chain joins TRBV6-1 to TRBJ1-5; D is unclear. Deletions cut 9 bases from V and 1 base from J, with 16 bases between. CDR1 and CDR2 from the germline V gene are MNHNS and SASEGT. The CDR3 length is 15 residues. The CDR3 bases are TGTGCCAGTGAAGAACCAGGTTTAAGCAATCAGCCCCAGCATTTT. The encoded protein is CASEEPGLSNQPQHF.

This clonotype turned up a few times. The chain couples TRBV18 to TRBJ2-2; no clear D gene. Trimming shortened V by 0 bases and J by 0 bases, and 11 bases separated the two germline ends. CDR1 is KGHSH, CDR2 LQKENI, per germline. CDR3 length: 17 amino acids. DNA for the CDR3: TGTGCCAGCTCACCACCTTTCCAGGCTTCGAACACCGGGGAGCTGTTTTTT. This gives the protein CASSPPFQASNTGELFF.

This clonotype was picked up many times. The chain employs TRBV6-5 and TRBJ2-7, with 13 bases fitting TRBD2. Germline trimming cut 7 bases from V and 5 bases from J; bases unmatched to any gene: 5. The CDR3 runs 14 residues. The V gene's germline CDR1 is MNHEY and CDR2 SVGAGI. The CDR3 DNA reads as TGTGCCAGCATCCGACTAGCGGGAGGCGACGAGCAGTACTTC. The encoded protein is CASIRLAGGDEQYF.

CDR3 bases: TGTGCCAGCACCTTACCAGGCATCTCTGGAAACACCATATATTTT. Residues: CASTLPGISGNTIYF. V gene TRBV12-3 or TRBV12-4 combines with J gene TRBJ1-3; D unresolved. Between the trimmed V and J ends, which lost 7 bases and 0 bases, there was a span of 13 bases. The CDR3 covers 15 residues.

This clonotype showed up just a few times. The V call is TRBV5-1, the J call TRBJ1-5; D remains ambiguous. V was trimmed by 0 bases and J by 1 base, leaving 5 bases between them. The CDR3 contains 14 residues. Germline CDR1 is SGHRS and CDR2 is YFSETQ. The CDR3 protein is CASSLDGSNQPQHF. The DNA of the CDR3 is TGCGCCAGCAGCTTGGATGGGAGCAATCAGCCCCAGCATTTT.

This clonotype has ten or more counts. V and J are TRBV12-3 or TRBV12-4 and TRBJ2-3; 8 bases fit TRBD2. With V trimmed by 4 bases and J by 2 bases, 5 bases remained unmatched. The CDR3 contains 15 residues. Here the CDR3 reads CASSSTSVLTDTQYF. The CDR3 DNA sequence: TGTGCCAGCAGTTCGACTAGCGTACTCACAGATACGCAGTATTTT.

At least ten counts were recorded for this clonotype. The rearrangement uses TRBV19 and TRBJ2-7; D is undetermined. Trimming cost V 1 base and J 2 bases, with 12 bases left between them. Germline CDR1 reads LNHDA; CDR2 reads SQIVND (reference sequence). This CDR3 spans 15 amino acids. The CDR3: CASSIVSRPPYEQYF. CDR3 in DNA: TGTGCCAGTAGTATAGTGAGCAGACCCCCCTACGAGCAGTACTTC. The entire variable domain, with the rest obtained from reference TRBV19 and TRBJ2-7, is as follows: DGGITQSPKYLFRKEGQNVTLSCEQNLNHDAMYWYRQDPGQGLRLIYYSQIVNDFQKGDIAEGYSVSREKKESFPLTVTSAQKNPTAFYLCASSIVSRPPYEQYFGPGTRLTVT.

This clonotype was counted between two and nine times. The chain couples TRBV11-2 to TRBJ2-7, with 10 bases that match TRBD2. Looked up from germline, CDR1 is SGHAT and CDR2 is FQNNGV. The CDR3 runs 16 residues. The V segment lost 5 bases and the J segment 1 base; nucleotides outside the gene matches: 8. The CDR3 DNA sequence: TGTGCCAGCAGCCCTCGGACTAGCGGTATTTCCTACGAGCAGTACTTC. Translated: CASSPRTSGISYEQYF.

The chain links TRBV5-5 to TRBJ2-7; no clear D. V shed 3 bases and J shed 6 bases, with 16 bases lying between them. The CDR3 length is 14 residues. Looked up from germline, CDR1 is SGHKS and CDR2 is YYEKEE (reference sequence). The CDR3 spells CASSSTLNVVEQYF. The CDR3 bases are TGTGCCAGCAGCTCGACACTTAACGTCGTCGAGCAGTACTTC.

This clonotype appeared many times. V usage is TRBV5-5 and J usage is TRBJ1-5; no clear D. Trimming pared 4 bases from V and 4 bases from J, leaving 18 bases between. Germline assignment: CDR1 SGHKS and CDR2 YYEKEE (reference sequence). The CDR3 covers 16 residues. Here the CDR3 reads CASSAIMIFNNQPQHF. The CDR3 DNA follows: TGTGCCAGCAGCGCGATTATGATCTTCAATAATCAGCCCCAGCATTTT.

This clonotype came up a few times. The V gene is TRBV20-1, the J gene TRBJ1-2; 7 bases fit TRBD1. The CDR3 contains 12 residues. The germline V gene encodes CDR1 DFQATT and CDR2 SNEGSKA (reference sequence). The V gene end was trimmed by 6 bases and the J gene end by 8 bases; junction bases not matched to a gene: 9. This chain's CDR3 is CSADDRVGGYTF. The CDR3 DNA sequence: TGCAGTGCGGACGACAGGGTAGGCGGCTACACCTTC.

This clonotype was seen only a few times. As DNA, the CDR3 is TGTGCCAGCAGTTTATCAGCGAGGACTGAAGCTTTCTTT. Protein product: CASSLSARTEAFF. The chain joins TRBV28 to TRBJ1-1; no definite D call. Germline V gene lookup returns CDR1 MDHEN and CDR2 SYDVKM. The CDR3 runs 13 residues. V lost 1 base and J lost 5, with 8 bases in between.

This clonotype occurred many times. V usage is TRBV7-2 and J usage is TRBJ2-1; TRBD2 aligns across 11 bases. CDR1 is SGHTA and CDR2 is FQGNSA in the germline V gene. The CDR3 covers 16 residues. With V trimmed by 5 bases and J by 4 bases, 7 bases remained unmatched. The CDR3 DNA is TGTGCCAGCAGCATTCTTACTAGCGGGAGTTACAATGAGCAGTTCTTC. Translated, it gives CASSILTSGSYNEQFF.

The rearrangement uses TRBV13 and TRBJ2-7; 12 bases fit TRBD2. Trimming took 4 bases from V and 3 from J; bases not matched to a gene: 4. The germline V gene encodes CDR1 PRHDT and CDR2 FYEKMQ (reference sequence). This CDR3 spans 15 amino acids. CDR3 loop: CASSSLGLAGYEQYF. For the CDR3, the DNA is TGTGCCAGCAGCTCCCTGGGACTAGCGGGCTACGAGCAGTACTTC.

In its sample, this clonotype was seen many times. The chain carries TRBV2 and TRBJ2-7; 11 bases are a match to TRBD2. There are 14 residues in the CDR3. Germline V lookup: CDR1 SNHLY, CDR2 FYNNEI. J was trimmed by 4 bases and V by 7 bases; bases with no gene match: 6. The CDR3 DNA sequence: TGTGCCAGCATAGCGGGAGGGGCCCAGTACGAGCAGTACTTC. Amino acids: CASIAGGAQYEQYF.

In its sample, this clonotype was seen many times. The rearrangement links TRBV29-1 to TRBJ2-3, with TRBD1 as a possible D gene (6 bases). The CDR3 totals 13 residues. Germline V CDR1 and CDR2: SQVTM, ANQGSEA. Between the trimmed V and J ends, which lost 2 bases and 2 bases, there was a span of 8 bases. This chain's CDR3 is CSVEQGYTDTQYF. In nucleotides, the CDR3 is TGCAGCGTTGAACAGGGGTACACAGATACGCAGTATTTT.

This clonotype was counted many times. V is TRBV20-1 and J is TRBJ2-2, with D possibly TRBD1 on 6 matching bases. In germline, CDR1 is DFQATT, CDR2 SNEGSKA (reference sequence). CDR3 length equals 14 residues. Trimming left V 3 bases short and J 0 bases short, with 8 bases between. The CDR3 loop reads CSARTGANTGELFF. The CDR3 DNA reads TGCAGTGCTAGGACAGGAGCGAACACCGGGGAGCTGTTTTTT.

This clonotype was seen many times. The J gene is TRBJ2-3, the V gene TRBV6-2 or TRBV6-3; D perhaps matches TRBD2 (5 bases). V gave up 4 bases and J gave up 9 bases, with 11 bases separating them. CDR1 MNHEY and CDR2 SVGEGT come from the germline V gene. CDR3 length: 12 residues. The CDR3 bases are TGTGCCAGCAGTTGGCGAGAGGGCACGCAGTATTTT. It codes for CASSWREGTQYF.

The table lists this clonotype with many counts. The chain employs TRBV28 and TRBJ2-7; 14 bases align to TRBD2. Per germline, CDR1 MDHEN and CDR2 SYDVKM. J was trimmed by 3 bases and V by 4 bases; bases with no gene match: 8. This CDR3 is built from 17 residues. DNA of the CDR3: TGTGCCAGCAGTTCCGGGACTAGCGGGAGTGTTAACTACGAGCAGTACTTC. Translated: CASSSGTSGSVNYEQYF.

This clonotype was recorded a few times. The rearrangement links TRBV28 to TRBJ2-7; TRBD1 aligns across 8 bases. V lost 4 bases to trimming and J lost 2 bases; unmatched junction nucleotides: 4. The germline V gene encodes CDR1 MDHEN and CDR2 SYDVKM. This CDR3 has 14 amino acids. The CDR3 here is CASSSGQDPYEQYF. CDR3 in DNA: TGTGCCAGCAGTTCGGGACAGGACCCCTACGAGCAGTACTTC.